A selection of T cell receptor beta chains follows, all from one sample in a study of CD8 T cells in ankylosing spondylitis. TCRdb re-analysed the 5' RACE reads in MiXCR, keeping a single row per CDR3 protein. The sample includes about 130,000 distinct CDR3 sequences, 6% to 8.5% of them seen just once. Sequenced sample: blood, either unsorted or a sorted T cell fraction (not recorded which). The source of these receptors is a female donor with ankylosing spondylitis or in good health (not recorded which). Each CDR3 is given with its conserved first and last residue. The order of the fields is J gene, V gene, CDR3 protein.

J: TRBJ2-2
V: TRBV6-4
CDR3: CATRGDWNTGELFF

J: TRBJ1-2
V: TRBV14
CDR3: CASSQEIQGHGYTF

J: TRBJ1-4
V: TRBV7-9
CDR3: CASSFRQGGVEKLFF

J: TRBJ2-2
V: TRBV5-1
CDR3: CASSSTDSAGELFF

J: TRBJ1-1
V: TRBV7-9
CDR3: CASSPYGGRGTEAFF

J: TRBJ2-4
V: TRBV20-1
CDR3: CSFWGQAGGQNIQYF

J: TRBJ2-3
V: TRBV7-6
CDR3: CASSSSSGGSSTDTQYF

J: TRBJ2-1
V: TRBV20-1
CDR3: CSAKNPGDEQFF

J: TRBJ1-4
V: TRBV20-1
CDR3: CSAQGFEENEKLFF

J: TRBJ1-2
V: TRBV6-6
CDR3: CASREDRANYGYTF

J: TRBJ2-7
V: TRBV28
CDR3: CASSPGPLCEQYF

J: TRBJ1-4
V: TRBV12-3/TRBV12-4
CDR3: CASSLQGWEKLFF

J: TRBJ2-5
V: TRBV9
CDR3: CASSVAYQETQYF

J: TRBJ1-3
V: TRBV18
CDR3: CASSQRQSGAIYF

J: TRBJ1-2
V: TRBV20-1
CDR3: CSARDPPRFYGYTF

J: TRBJ2-3
V: TRBV27
CDR3: CASSLRDRYTDTQYF

J: TRBJ1-6
V: TRBV12-3/TRBV12-4
CDR3: CASSYDRGRSPLHF

J: TRBJ1-6
V: TRBV14
CDR3: CASSFQVLSPLHF

J: TRBJ2-3
V: TRBV5-1
CDR3: CASRTATSTDTQYF

J: TRBJ2-2
V: TRBV28
CDR3: CASSLRAGNTGELFF

J: TRBJ2-1
V: TRBV6-4
CDR3: CASSDGPDSVHEQFF

J: TRBJ1-3
V: TRBV2
CDR3: CAISRGTDPSVSPGNTIYF

J: TRBJ2-6
V: TRBV20-1
CDR3: CSARDSDKTRSGANVLTF

J: TRBJ1-2
V: TRBV12-3/TRBV12-4
CDR3: CASSSRIYGYTF

J: TRBJ1-5
V: TRBV19
CDR3: CASNRGSNQPQHF

J: TRBJ1-1
V: TRBV7-6
CDR3: CASSLRTGMNTEAFF

J: TRBJ2-7
V: TRBV12-3/TRBV12-4
CDR3: CASSWTGGSYEQYF

J: TRBJ2-7
V: TRBV2
CDR3: CASSESGGTYEQYF

J: TRBJ2-7
V: TRBV5-1
CDR3: CASSLEGKGVREQYF

J: TRBJ2-1
V: TRBV7-3
CDR3: CASSAGRDNEQFF

J: TRBJ2-7
V: TRBV6-2/TRBV6-3
CDR3: CASSSFYEQYF

J: TRBJ1-4
V: TRBV20-1
CDR3: CSAQTGEGEKLFF

J: TRBJ2-7
V: TRBV7-6
CDR3: CASSALMTGEQYF

J: TRBJ2-7
V: TRBV12-3/TRBV12-4
CDR3: CASSYSGGASYEQYF

J: TRBJ2-3
V: TRBV11-1
CDR3: CASSQLAGENTDTQYF